This T cell receptor (beta chain) came from a study of persistence of HIV-infected CD4 T cells. Turning to this clone: What it binds is not known.

Overlapping HIV-1 Gag 15-mer peptides at 0.95 to 1 ug per peptide per mL were used. Sorted nonresponding memory CD4+ T cells were CD40L-negative, CD69-negative, CD45RO-high. The CDR3 length is 13 residues. CDR1 is SGHNT, CDR2 YYREEE, per germline (reference sequence). Trimming pared 4 bases from V and 2 bases from J, leaving 9 bases between. Sequencing used immunoSEQ version 4 in survey mode. Some clones are missing from TCRdb's copy, which holds only in-frame ones; the method was immunoSEQ multiplex PCR. In the table there are about 36,000 clones, 85% to 90% of which are singletons. This chain uses TRBV5-4 with TRBJ1-2, with D unclear. The sequencing here drew on cultured CD4+ T cells from PBMCs, taken from a patient who received antiretroviral therapy. This sequence originates from an adult with HIV. The donor label of this sample is uncertain. The CDR3 reads CASSETENYGYTF. As DNA, the CDR3 is TGTGCCAGCAGCGAGACCGAAAACTATGGCTACACCTTC.